This TCR beta chain was profiled in a study of blood T cell repertoires in COVID-19 (TCRdb year 2020). In the study overall: Samples covering the acute and convalescent phases of COVID-19 were provided by collaborators in the United States, Italy and Spain. A de-identified subject ID, COVID-19 status, age in years and sex were almost always included in the sample metadata. The material from the prospective study consisted of cDNA or gDNA derived from T cells, B-cell-depleted T cells, or PBMCs. Subjects who had been exposed to COVID-19, were actively infected with it, or had recovered from it provided the deeply sampled blood TCRbeta repertoires that made up the dataset. The samples were drawn from two sources: the first 160 participants of the ongoing ImmuneRACE study, and fewer than 1,500 subjects contributed by 6 global collaborators. Where HLA class I and class II types were available, the types were taken from metadata supplied by the sample provider, not from assay-based typing. The repertoires were made available in a free public database intended to serve as a resource for research on the immune response to SARS-CoV-2.

V lost 0 bases and J lost 0 bases; the stretch between them is 4 bases long. The germline V gene provides CDR1 SGDLS and CDR2 YYNGEE. Inclusive of the bounding cysteine and phenylalanine, the CDR3 is 13 residues long. Left in the record is the CDR3 DNA by itself, 39 bases read in frame from the first base. At one collaborating source in Seattle, patients were enrolled during active infection and were followed longitudinally through the course of disease. Collaborating institutions collected whole blood in K2EDTA tubes following their own protocols. Collaborator samples were shipped for TCRbeta analysis as frozen whole blood, isolated PBMCs, or DNA extracted from either sample type. This clone appeared a single time. The antigen it binds to is not known. There are no base qualities to consult, and no much larger clone falls within one base. The immunoSEQ Assay, a bias-controlled multiplex PCR, was used to amplify TCRbeta CDR3 regions from genomic DNA. As for the authors' bioinformatics: Within the assay, amplification of reference gene primers was used to estimate how many nucleated cells each sample contained. To quantify the absolute abundance of each unique TCRbeta CDR3 rearrangement, sequence reads were collapsed and filtered. For each sample, productive Simpson clonality was calculated by taking the square root of Simpson's diversity index across productive rearrangements. In TCRdb, the immuneACCESS table is reduced to in-frame sequences with V and J assigned. These tables do not hold every clone; where another copy was compared, an unresolved V gene accounts for under half, and the others remain unexplained. V and J calls and clone size are given by that table; D and trimming were obtained from the DNA. This sample comprises approximately 180,000 clones, about 83% of them detected only once. The top ten hold around 13% of the sample.

The paper's findings and limits, for the study overall: Clinical and demographic metadata were provided uncurated, with the amount varying by source and participant.

The chain is encoded by TRBV9 joined to TRBJ2-7; no D gene is confidently identified. The sequencing sample was made of peripheral blood. The clonotype was recovered from a woman aged 70-85 years with COVID-19, enrolled during active disease. Read as DNA, the sequence is TGTGCCAGCAGCGTAGGGCCCTCCTACGAGCAGTACTTC. Translated, this is CASSVGPSYEQYF. This CDR3, with the reference TRBV9 and TRBJ2-7 proteins standing in past its ends, gives the full variable domain DSGVTQTPKHLITATGQRVTLRCSPRSGDLSVYWYQQSLDQGLQFLIQYYNGEERAKGNILERFSAQQFPDLHSELNLSSLELGDSALYFCASSVGPSYEQYFGPGTRLTVT.